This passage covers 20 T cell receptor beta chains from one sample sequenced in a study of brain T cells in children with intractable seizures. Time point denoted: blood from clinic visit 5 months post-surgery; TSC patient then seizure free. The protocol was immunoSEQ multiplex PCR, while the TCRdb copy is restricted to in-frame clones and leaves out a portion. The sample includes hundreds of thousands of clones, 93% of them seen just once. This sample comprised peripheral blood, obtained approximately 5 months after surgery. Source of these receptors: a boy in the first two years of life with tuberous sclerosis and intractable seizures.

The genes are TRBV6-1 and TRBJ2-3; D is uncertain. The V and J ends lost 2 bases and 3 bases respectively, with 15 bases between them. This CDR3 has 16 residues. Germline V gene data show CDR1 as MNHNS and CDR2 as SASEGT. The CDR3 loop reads CASSEMVSSRTDTQYF. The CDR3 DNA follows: TGTGCCAGCAGTGAAATGGTCTCCAGCAGGACAGATACGCAGTATTTT.

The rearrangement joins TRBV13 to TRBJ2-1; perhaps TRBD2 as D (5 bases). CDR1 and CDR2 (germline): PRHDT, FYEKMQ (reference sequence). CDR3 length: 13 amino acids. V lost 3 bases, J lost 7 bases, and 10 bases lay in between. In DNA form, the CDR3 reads TGTGCCAGCAGCTTGGGGAGCCGGAATGAGCAGTTCTTC. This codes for CASSLGSRNEQFF.

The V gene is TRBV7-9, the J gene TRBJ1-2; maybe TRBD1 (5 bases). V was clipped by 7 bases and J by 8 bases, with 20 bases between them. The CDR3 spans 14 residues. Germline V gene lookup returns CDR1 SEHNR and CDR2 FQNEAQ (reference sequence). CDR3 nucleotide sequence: TGTGCCAGCACCCCTGGGGGTCCTCAGGCGGGCTACACCTTC. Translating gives CASTPGGPQAGYTF.

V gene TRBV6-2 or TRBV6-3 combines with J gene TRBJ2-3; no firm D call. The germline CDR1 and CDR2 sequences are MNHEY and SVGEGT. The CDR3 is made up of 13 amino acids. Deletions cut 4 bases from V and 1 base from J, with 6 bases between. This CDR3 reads CASSLDRTDTQYF. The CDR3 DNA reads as TGTGCCAGCAGTTTGGACCGCACAGATACGCAGTATTTT.

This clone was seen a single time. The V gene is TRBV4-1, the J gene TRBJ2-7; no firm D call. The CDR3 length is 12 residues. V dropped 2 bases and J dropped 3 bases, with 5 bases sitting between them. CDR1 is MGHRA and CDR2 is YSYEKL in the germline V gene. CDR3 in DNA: TGCGCCAGCAGCCAAAACGACTACGAGCAGTACTTC. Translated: CASSQNDYEQYF.

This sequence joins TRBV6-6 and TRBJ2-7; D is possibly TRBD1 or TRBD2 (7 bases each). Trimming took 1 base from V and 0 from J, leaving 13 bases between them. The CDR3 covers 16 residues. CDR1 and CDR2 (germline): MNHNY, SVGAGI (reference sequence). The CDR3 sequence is CASSYWREGASYEQYF. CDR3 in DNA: TGTGCCAGCAGTTACTGGAGGGAGGGGGCCTCCTACGAGCAGTACTTC.

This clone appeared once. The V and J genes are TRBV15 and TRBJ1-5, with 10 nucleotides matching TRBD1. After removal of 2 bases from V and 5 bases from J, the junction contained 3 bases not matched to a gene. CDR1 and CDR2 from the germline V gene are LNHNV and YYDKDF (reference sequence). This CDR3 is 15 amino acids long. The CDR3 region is CATSRSTGGYQPQHF. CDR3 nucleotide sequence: TGTGCCACCAGCAGATCGACAGGGGGCTATCAGCCCCAGCATTTT. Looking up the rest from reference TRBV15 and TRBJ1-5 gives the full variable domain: DAMVIQNPRYQVTQFGKPVTLSCSQTLNHNVMYWYQQKSSQAPKLLFHYYDKDFNNEADTPDNFQSRRPNTSFCFLDIRSPGLGDTAMYLCATSRSTGGYQPQHFGDGTRLSIL.

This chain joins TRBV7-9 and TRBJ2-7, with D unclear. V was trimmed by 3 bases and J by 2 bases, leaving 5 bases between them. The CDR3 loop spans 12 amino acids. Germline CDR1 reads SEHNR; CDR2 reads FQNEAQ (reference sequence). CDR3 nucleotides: TGTGCCAGCAGCTTTGTGACCTACGAGCAGTACTTC. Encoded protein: CASSFVTYEQYF.

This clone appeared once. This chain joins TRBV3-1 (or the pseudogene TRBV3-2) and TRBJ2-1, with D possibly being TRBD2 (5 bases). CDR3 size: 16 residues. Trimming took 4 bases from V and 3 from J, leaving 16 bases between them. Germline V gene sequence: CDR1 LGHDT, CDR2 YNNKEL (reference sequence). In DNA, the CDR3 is TGTGCCAGCAGCCGAAGCCGGGCGGGCCTCTACAATGAGCAGTTCTTC. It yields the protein CASSRSRAGLYNEQFF.

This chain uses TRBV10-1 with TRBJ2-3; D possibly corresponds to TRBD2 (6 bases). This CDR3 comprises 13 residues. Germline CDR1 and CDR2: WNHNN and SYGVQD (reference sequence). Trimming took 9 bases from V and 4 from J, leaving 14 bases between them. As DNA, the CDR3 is TGCGCCAGTTCCGACCCTAGCGCAGATACGCAGTATTTT. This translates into CASSDPSADTQYF.

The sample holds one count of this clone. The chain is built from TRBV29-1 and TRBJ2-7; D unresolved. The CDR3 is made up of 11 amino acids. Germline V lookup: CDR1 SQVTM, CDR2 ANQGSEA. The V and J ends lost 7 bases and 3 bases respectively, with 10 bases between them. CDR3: CSGGNIYEQYF. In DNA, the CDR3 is TGCAGCGGCGGCAACATCTACGAGCAGTACTTC.

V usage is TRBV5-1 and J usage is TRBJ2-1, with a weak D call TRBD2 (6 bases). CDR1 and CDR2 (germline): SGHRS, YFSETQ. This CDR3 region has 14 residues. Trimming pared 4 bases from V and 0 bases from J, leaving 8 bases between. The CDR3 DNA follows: TGCGCCAGCAGCCCCGGGGGCTCCTACAATGAGCAGTTCTTC. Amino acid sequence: CASSPGGSYNEQFF.

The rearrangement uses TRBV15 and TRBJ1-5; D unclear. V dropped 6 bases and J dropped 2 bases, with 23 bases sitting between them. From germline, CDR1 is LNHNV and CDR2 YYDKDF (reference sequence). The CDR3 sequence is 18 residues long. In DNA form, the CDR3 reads TGTGCCACCAGTTCCTTAACAACCTCATGGGGAGGCAATCAGCCCCAGCATTTT. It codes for CATSSLTTSWGGNQPQHF.

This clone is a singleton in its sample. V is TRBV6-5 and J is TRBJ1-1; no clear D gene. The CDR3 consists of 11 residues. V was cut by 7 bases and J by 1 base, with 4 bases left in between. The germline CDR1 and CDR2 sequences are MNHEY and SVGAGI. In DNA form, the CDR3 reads TGTGCCAGCAACAGGAACACTGAAGCTTTCTTT. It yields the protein CASNRNTEAFF.

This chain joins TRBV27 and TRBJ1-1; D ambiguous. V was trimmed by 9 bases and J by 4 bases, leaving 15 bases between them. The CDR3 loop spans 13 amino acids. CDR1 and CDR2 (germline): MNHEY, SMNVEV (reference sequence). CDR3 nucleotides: TGTGCCAGTAGTGTAAGGCCAGGCACTGAAGCTTTCTTT. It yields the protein CASSVRPGTEAFF.

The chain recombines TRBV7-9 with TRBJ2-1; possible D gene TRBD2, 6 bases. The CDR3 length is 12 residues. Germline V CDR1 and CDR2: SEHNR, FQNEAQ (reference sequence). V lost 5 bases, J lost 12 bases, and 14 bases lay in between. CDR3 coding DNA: TGTGCCAGCAGCCAGACTAGTGGTTCGCAGTTCTTC. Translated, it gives CASSQTSGSQFF.

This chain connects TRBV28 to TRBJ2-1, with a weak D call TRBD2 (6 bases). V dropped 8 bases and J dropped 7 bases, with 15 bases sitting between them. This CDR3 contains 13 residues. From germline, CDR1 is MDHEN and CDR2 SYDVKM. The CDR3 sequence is CASLTGLDNEQFF. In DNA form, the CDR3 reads TGTGCCAGCCTGACGGGACTCGATAATGAGCAGTTCTTC.

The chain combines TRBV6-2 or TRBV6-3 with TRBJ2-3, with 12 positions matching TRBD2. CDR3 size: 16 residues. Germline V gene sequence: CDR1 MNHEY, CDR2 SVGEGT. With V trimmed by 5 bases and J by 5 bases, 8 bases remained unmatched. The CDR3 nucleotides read TGTGCCAGCAGTGAGAGACTAGCGGGAGTGGGAGATACGCAGTATTTT. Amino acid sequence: CASSERLAGVGDTQYF.

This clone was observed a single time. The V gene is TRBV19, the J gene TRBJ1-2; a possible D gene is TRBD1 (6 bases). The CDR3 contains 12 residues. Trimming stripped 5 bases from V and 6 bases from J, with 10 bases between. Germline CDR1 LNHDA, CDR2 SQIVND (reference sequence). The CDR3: CASSAYRDGYTF. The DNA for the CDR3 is TGTGCCAGTAGTGCATACAGGGATGGCTACACCTTC.

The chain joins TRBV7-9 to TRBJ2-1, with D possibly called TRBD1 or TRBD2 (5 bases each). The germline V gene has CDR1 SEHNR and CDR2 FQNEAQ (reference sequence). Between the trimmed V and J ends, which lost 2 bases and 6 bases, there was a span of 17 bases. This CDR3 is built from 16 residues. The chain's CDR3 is CASSLRRQGAPNEQFF. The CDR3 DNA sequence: TGTGCCAGCAGCTTACGGAGGCAAGGGGCGCCCAATGAGCAGTTCTTC.